These 23 T cell receptor beta chains were all obtained from the same sample, sequenced in a study of T cells in Graves' hyperthyroidism and ophthalmopathy. RNA transcripts served as the template for amplifying TCR beta CDR3 regions. The HTBI primer set served for first-round RT-PCR of the TCR CDR3. Each CDR3 protein gets one entry after TCRdb re-called the multiplex PCR reads with MiXCR. Of roughly 110,000 distinct CDR3 sequences detected, more than 15% appear once; the ten largest clones hold around 42%. Sequenced input: blood. The receptors here all came from a woman in her forties or fifties with Graves' hyperthyroidism.

In its sample, this clonotype was seen a few times. The DNA of the CDR3 is TGTGCCAGCAGCTTATTAGCGGGAGCCCCATACAATGAGCAGTTCTTC. This gives the protein CASSLLAGAPYNEQFF. The rearrangement joins TRBV7-2 to TRBJ2-1, with 9 bases identical to TRBD2. Trimming cost V 2 bases and J 4 bases; bases outside gene matches: 6. The CDR3 length is 16 residues. Germline V lookup: CDR1 SGHTA, CDR2 FQGNSA.

This clonotype has a count of ten or more. V and J are TRBV6-1 and TRBJ1-1, with D maybe TRBD1 (5 bases). Trimming removed 3 bases from V and 1 base from J, with 21 bases in between. The germline V gene has CDR1 MNHNS and CDR2 SASEGT. CDR3 length: 18 residues. DNA of the CDR3: TGTGCCAGCAGTGATCCTGGCAGCCAGTGGGGGGGGAACACTGAAGCTTTCTTT. It yields the protein CASSDPGSQWGGNTEAFF.

This clonotype was detected many times. This rearrangement joins TRBV12-3 or TRBV12-4 to TRBJ1-1; possibly TRBD1 for D (5 bases). The V and J ends lost 8 bases and 10 bases respectively, with 17 bases between them. The CDR3 is made up of 12 amino acids. In nucleotides, the CDR3 is TGTGCCAGCGCAAAAGACGGGAGGGGAGCTTTCTTT. It is translated as CASAKDGRGAFF.

Ten or more counts support this clonotype. V is TRBV9 and J is TRBJ1-3; 10 bases match TRBD1. The V gene's germline CDR1 is SGDLS and CDR2 YYNGEE. The junction had 5 bases not matched to a gene; V was cut back by 0 bases and J by 5 bases. The CDR3 has 16 residues. The CDR3 nucleotides are TGTGCCAGCAGCGTAGGGGACAGGGGTGTTCGAAACACCATATATTTT. Translation: CASSVGDRGVRNTIYF.

There are many counts of this clonotype. This rearrangement joins TRBV20-1 to TRBJ2-3; TRBD1 aligns across 8 bases. The trim removed 3 bases at V and 5 bases at J, leaving 13 bases unmatched. Germline CDR1 is DFQATT and CDR2 is SNEGSKA (reference sequence). The CDR3 covers 16 residues. Written as DNA, the CDR3 is TGCAGTGCTAGGGGGATGCAGGGGGCGCATCTAGATACGCAGTATTTT. This codes for CSARGMQGAHLDTQYF.

This clonotype was recorded a few times. This chain connects TRBV6-1 to TRBJ2-1; the D is unclear. V gave up 1 base and J gave up 0 bases, with 7 bases separating them. CDR1 is MNHNS, CDR2 SASEGT, per germline. The CDR3 contains 15 residues. The CDR3 sequence: CASSEETNSYNEQFF. The CDR3 bases are TGTGCCAGCAGTGAAGAGACAAACTCCTACAATGAGCAGTTCTTC.

The sample holds many counts of this clonotype. Here the CDR3 reads CSAIGGGVSTDTQYF. The CDR3 coding sequence is TGCAGTGCCATCGGAGGGGGAGTAAGCACAGATACGCAGTATTTT. The chain uses TRBV20-1 and TRBJ2-3, with D perhaps being TRBD1 or TRBD2 (6 bases each). This CDR3 spans 15 amino acids. The V gene lost 6 bases and the J gene lost 0 bases, with 16 bases spanning the gap. CDR1 is DFQATT, CDR2 SNEGSKA, per germline (reference sequence).

This clonotype was detected many times. The chain is built from TRBV5-6 and TRBJ1-5; D not certain. The V gene lost 1 base and the J gene lost 6 bases, with 17 bases spanning the gap. The length of the CDR3 is 16 residues. The germline CDR1 and CDR2 sequences are SGHDT and YYEEEE. CDR3 region: CASSLSASGWVQPQHF. In DNA, the CDR3 is TGTGCCAGCAGCTTGAGTGCCTCCGGCTGGGTTCAGCCCCAGCATTTT.

The J gene is TRBJ2-1, the V gene TRBV2; 10 bases fit TRBD2. The CDR3 totals 15 residues. Looked up from germline, CDR1 is SNHLY and CDR2 is FYNNEI. The V and J ends lost 6 bases and 5 bases, in that order; junction bases with no gene match: 7. The CDR3 is CASREWLAGDNEQFF. For the CDR3, the DNA is TGTGCCAGCAGAGAGTGGCTAGCGGGAGACAATGAGCAGTTCTTC.

This clonotype has a count of ten or more. The V and J genes are TRBV20-1 and TRBJ2-5; TRBD1 might be the D (6 bases). This CDR3 comprises 18 residues. The germline V gene has CDR1 DFQATT and CDR2 SNEGSKA (reference sequence). V lost 0 bases, J lost 3 bases, and 23 bases lay in between. The CDR3 loop reads CSAREVGGTGTKEETQYF. The CDR3 region has the DNA TGCAGTGCTAGAGAAGTGGGTGGAACCGGGACAAAAGAAGAGACCCAGTACTTC.

Many counts were recorded for this clonotype. The gene calls are TRBV4-2 and TRBJ2-2; 7 bases line up with TRBD2. This CDR3 spans 16 amino acids. The V segment lost 2 bases and the J segment 2 bases; nucleotides outside the gene matches: 5. In germline, CDR1 is LGHNA, CDR2 YNFKEQ. CDR3 coding DNA: TGTGCCAGCAGCCAACTAGCGGAGGTTAACACCGGGGAGCTGTTTTTT. Protein: CASSQLAEVNTGELFF.

This clonotype has at least ten counts. The chain carries TRBV29-1 and TRBJ1-1; the D gene is possibly TRBD1 (5 bases). CDR3 length: 12 amino acids. Germline values: CDR1 SQVTM, CDR2 ANQGSEA. Trimming shortened V by 7 bases and J by 3 bases, and 12 bases separated the two germline ends. In nucleotides, the CDR3 is TGCAGCGCCTGGGGCGGGGACACTGAAGCTTTCTTT. Its translation: CSAWGGDTEAFF.

The sample holds many counts of this clonotype. The rearrangement uses TRBV6-2 or TRBV6-3 and TRBJ1-1; no clear D gene. This CDR3 spans 14 amino acids. V lost 6 bases to trimming and J lost 0 bases, with 11 bases between them. The germline gives CDR1 MNHEY, CDR2 SVGEGT. CDR3 DNA: TGTGCCAGCAGCCAGGATCCTATGAACACTGAAGCTTTCTTT. It yields the protein CASSQDPMNTEAFF.

Worth noting for this clonotype: This could be a read error, since a much larger clone is one nucleotide away. This chain joins TRBV20-1 and TRBJ1-2; 8 bases fit TRBD1. The length of the CDR3 is 16 residues. CDR1 is DFQATT, CDR2 SNEGSKA, per germline (reference sequence). V was pared by 5 bases and J by 4 bases, with 15 bases of the junction left unmatched. The CDR3 DNA reads TGCAGTGCTGCGGACACGACAGGGGCCCTGAGCTATGGCTACACCTTC. Its translation is CSAADTTGALSYGYTF.

The chain employs TRBV11-2 and TRBJ1-6, with 7 bases lining up with TRBD1. The CDR3 contains 14 residues. V was clipped by 2 bases and J by 10 bases; unmatched bases: 5. CDR1 is SGHAT, CDR2 FQNNGV, per germline. CDR3 nucleotide sequence: TGTGCCAGCAGCTTAAGGACAGGCGGGTCACCCCTCCACTTT. Translation: CASSLRTGGSPLHF.

The chain joins TRBV4-2 to TRBJ2-5; 10 nucleotides align to TRBD2. The J segment lost 7 bases and the V segment lost 1 base, leaving 3 bases of the junction unmatched. From germline, CDR1 is LGHNA and CDR2 YNFKEQ. The CDR3 covers 14 residues. In nucleotides, the CDR3 is TGTGCCAGCAGCCAAGGCAGCGGGGGGGGGACCCAGTACTTC. Its translation: CASSQGSGGGTQYF.

This clonotype was picked up many times. The chain combines TRBV4-1 with TRBJ1-1, with unresolved D. Germline V lookup: CDR1 MGHRA, CDR2 YSYEKL. This CDR3 spans 13 amino acids. Trimming pared 1 base from V and 1 base from J, leaving 4 bases between. The CDR3 loop reads CASSQGKNTEAFF. In DNA form, the CDR3 reads TGCGCCAGCAGCCAAGGGAAGAACACTGAAGCTTTCTTT.

This clonotype was recorded at least ten times. The chain has TRBV28 and TRBJ1-3; TRBD1 is a possible D gene (5 bases). Trimming took off 3 bases at V and 0 bases at J, with 6 bases between the two ends. Germline loops: CDR1 MDHEN, CDR2 SYDVKM. This CDR3 comprises 14 residues. CDR3 sequence reads: CASSLQGSGNTIYF. In DNA form, the CDR3 reads TGTGCCAGCAGTTTGCAGGGCTCTGGAAACACCATATATTTT. The entire variable domain, with the rest obtained from reference TRBV28 and TRBJ1-3, is as follows: DVKVTQSSRYLVKRTGEKVFLECVQDMDHENMFWYRQDPGLGLRLIYFSYDVKMKEKGDIPEGYSVSREKKERFSLILESASTNQTSMYLCASSLQGSGNTIYFGEGSWLTVV.

This clonotype appeared many times. The chain uses TRBV20-1 and TRBJ1-3; D call uncertain. Trimming left V 0 bases short and J 0 bases short, with 6 bases between. Germline loops: CDR1 DFQATT, CDR2 SNEGSKA (reference sequence). The CDR3 is 14 amino acids. The CDR3 reads CSAREDGSGNTIYF. The CDR3, as DNA: TGCAGTGCTAGAGAAGACGGCTCTGGAAACACCATATATTTT.

This clonotype was seen many times. As DNA, the CDR3 is TGTGCCAGCAGCTTGGGGACGGCCCAAGAGACCCAGTACTTC. This gives the protein CASSLGTAQETQYF. The chain employs TRBV9 and TRBJ2-5; D may be TRBD1 or TRBD2 (5 bases each). Trimming shortened V by 4 bases and J by 1 base, and 11 bases separated the two germline ends. There are 14 residues in the CDR3. Germline CDR1 reads SGDLS; CDR2 reads YYNGEE.

This clonotype was seen ten or more times. V and J are TRBV20-1 and TRBJ1-4, with TRBD1 identical over 8 bases. This CDR3 spans 14 amino acids. Germline values: CDR1 DFQATT, CDR2 SNEGSKA (reference sequence). J gave up 6 bases and V 6 bases, and 9 bases lay outside the gene matches. CDR3 loop: CSASDRGRDEKLFF. The CDR3 nucleotides are TGCAGTGCAAGCGACAGGGGCCGGGATGAAAAACTGTTTTTT.

In this sample, this clonotype turned up many times. The V and J genes are TRBV28 and TRBJ1-4, with 9 bases aligning to TRBD1. Trimming took 3 bases from V and 8 from J; bases not matched to a gene: 10. Per the germline V gene, CDR1 is MDHEN and CDR2 is SYDVKM. The CDR3 covers 16 residues. The CDR3 loop is CASSFPGQGDEEKLFF. CDR3 coding DNA: TGTGCCAGCAGTTTCCCGGGACAGGGCGACGAGGAAAAACTGTTTTTT.

This rearrangement joins TRBV20-1 to TRBJ2-7; TRBD2 might be the D (6 bases). This CDR3 spans 11 amino acids. Trimming removed 1 base at V and 6 bases at J, with 7 bases between. CDR1 DFQATT and CDR2 SNEGSKA come from the germline V gene (reference sequence). The CDR3 nucleotides are TGCAGTGCTAGAGCGGGGGTCGAGCAGTACGTC. Its translation: CSARAGVEQYV.